A single sample is the source of the 13 T cell receptor beta chains below, sequenced in a study of blood T cell repertoires in COVID-19. Repertoires were generated with immunoSEQ multiplex PCR, while TCRdb's copy carries only in-frame clones and drops some. Seen here are roughly 250,000 clones, nearly 90% observed once, and the top ten hold 2.1%. Material for sequencing was peripheral blood. The origin of the receptors is a woman in her thirties or forties who had recovered from COVID-19.

V gene TRBV3-1 (or the pseudogene TRBV3-2) combines with J gene TRBJ1-2; tentatively, D is TRBD1 (5 bases). There are 18 residues in the CDR3. Germline V lookup: CDR1 LGHDT, CDR2 YNNKEL (reference sequence). V lost 0 bases and J 4 bases, leaving 21 bases between the germline ends. The CDR3 is CASSQESGGASRPYGYTF. The CDR3 DNA reads as TGTGCCAGCAGCCAAGAATCTGGCGGGGCCTCACGGCCCTATGGCTACACCTTC.

The J gene is TRBJ2-7, the V gene TRBV19; D perhaps matches TRBD1 (6 bases). CDR3 length: 14 residues. Per the germline V gene, CDR1 is LNHDA and CDR2 is SQIVND (reference sequence). V lost 3 bases, J lost 3 bases, and 12 bases lay in between. CDR3 DNA: TGTGCCAGTAGTATCGGGGACATCAGCTACGAGCAGTACTTC. It yields the protein CASSIGDISYEQYF.

The J gene is TRBJ2-6, the V gene TRBV5-1, with D unclear. The CDR3 is 19 residues long. V lost 0 bases to trimming and J lost 1 base, with 17 bases between them. The germline V gene has CDR1 SGHRS and CDR2 YFSETQ. CDR3 amino acids: CASSLALPGLGSGANVLTF. In DNA, the CDR3 is TGCGCCAGCAGCTTGGCCCTACCAGGCCTGGGTTCTGGGGCCAACGTCCTGACTTTC.

This sequence joins TRBV6-4 and TRBJ2-2; 10 bases fit TRBD2. Germline V gene sequence: CDR1 MRHNA, CDR2 SNTAGT. The CDR3 runs to 16 residues. V dropped 2 bases and J dropped 5; count of bases not matched to a gene: 5. The CDR3 here is CASSDSGRAGTGELFF. The DNA of the CDR3 is TGTGCCAGCAGTGACAGCGGGAGGGCCGGAACCGGGGAGCTGTTTTTT.

V usage is TRBV4-3 and J usage is TRBJ1-2; D possibly corresponds to TRBD1 (6 bases). CDR3 length equals 16 residues. V shed 2 bases and J shed 1 base, with 14 bases lying between them. Germline V gene sequence: CDR1 LGHNA, CDR2 YSLEER. The CDR3 DNA reads TGCGCCAGCAGCCAATTTGTCTCAGGGGTTAACTATGGCTACACCTTC. Residues: CASSQFVSGVNYGYTF.

The chain couples TRBV5-1 to TRBJ2-7; TRBD1 matches 7 bases. The V gene's germline CDR1 is SGHRS and CDR2 YFSETQ. J lost 3 bases, V lost 4 bases, and 7 bases had no gene match. This CDR3 comprises 14 residues. The CDR3 sequence is CASSATGWNYEQYF. CDR3 coding DNA: TGCGCCAGCAGCGCGACAGGGTGGAACTACGAGCAGTACTTC.

This chain uses TRBV5-1 with TRBJ1-1; 10 nucleotides agree with TRBD1. The germline gives CDR1 SGHRS, CDR2 YFSETQ. J gave up 6 bases and V 4 bases, and 6 bases lay outside the gene matches. CDR3 length: 14 amino acids. CDR3 sequence reads: CASSRRQGAPEAFF. Here the CDR3 DNA reads TGCGCCAGCAGCCGGAGACAGGGGGCGCCTGAAGCTTTCTTT.

This clone was counted once. The chain carries TRBV7-2 and TRBJ2-3, with a possible D match to TRBD1 (5 bases). This CDR3 spans 14 amino acids. The V end was cut by 0 bases, the J end by 7 bases, with 11 bases between. In germline, CDR1 is SGHTA, CDR2 FQGNSA. Written as DNA, the CDR3 is TGTGCCAGCAGCTTAGCGCTGGGGCTATATACGCAGTATTTT. Protein: CASSLALGLYTQYF.

This rearrangement joins TRBV5-4 to TRBJ2-5; D is uncertain. CDR1 SGHNT and CDR2 YYREEE come from the germline V gene (reference sequence). The CDR3 extends over 13 amino acids. Trimming cost V 1 base and J 4 bases, with 8 bases left between them. The DNA of the CDR3 is TGTGCCAGCAGCTTGCCCGCAGGAGAGACCCAGTACTTC. Protein sequence: CASSLPAGETQYF. Filled out from reference TRBV5-4 and TRBJ2-5, the complete variable domain reads ETGVTQSPTHLIKTRGQQVTLRCSSQSGHNTVSWYQQALGQGPQFIFQYYREEENGRGNFPPRFSGLQFPNYSSELNVNALELDDSALYLCASSLPAGETQYFGPGTRLLVL.

The V and J genes are TRBV24-1 and TRBJ1-4; TRBD1 matches 7 bases. This CDR3 region has 18 residues. Trimming at V came to 4 bases and at J to 0 bases, leaving 10 bases not matched to a gene. Germline-derived CDR1 and CDR2 are KGHDR and SFDVKD. The CDR3: CATSELIPQGTTNEKLFF. DNA for the CDR3: TGTGCCACCAGTGAACTAATACCACAGGGGACAACTAATGAAAAACTGTTTTTT.

J is TRBJ1-5 and V is TRBV28, with D unresolved. The CDR3 has 14 residues. Per the germline V gene, CDR1 is MDHEN and CDR2 is SYDVKM. V gave up 6 bases and J gave up 4 bases, with 13 bases separating them. This chain's CDR3 is CASSHPEVNQPQHF. Here the CDR3 DNA reads TGTGCCAGCAGCCATCCAGAGGTAAATCAGCCCCAGCATTTT.

The rearrangement joins TRBV11-1 to TRBJ2-3; TRBD2 matches 7 bases. The ends lost 0 bases at V and 6 bases at J; junction bases unmatched: 15. Germline V gene lookup returns CDR1 SGHAT and CDR2 FQDESV (reference sequence). The CDR3 covers 18 residues. The DNA of the CDR3 is TGTGCCAGCAGCTTAGCTCCTGGGGCTAGCGGAGAGCCTGATACGCAGTATTTT. It specifies CASSLAPGASGEPDTQYF.

The chain links TRBV14 to TRBJ1-1; D call uncertain. Germline CDR1 and CDR2: SGHDN and FVKESK. Trimming removed 1 base from V and 0 bases from J, with 6 bases in between. This CDR3 has 14 amino acids. This CDR3 reads CASSQVSVNTEAFF. The CDR3 region has the DNA TGTGCCAGCAGCCAAGTTTCAGTGAACACTGAAGCTTTCTTT.